This TCR beta chain was observed in a study of stem cell transplantation in POMP-related autoinflammatory disease. TCRdb's copy holds only in-frame clones and misses some; the assay was immunoSEQ multiplex PCR. The data contain around 10,000 clones, around 75% of them singletons. Germline CDR1 and CDR2: MDHEN and SYDVKM. The CDR3 runs 15 residues. The J segment lost 3 bases and the V segment lost 6 bases, leaving 11 bases of the junction unmatched. This receptor was obtained from a human patient with POMP-related autoinflammation and immune dysregulation (PRAID). T cells may partly derive from the graft donor. The rearrangement links TRBV28 to TRBJ2-7; 7 bases line up with TRBD2. Specimen: CD4+ T cells from PBMCs, collected after stem cell transplantation. The CDR3 reads CASRSGTPRDYEQYF. The CDR3 nucleotides read TGTGCCAGCAGAAGCGGGACGCCGAGGGACTACGAGCAGTACTTC.